The rows below give T cell receptor beta chains drawn from one sample of a study of beta chain features in type 1 diabetes. TCRdb's table, derived via immunoSEQ multiplex PCR, lists solely in-frame clones and lacks some. The table includes about 370,000 clones, over 8.5% detected once. The sequencing sample was made of central memory CD4+ T cells from blood. These receptors were obtained from a man in his thirties or forties with type 1 diabetes. Each CDR3 is given with its conserved first and last residue. Fields, in order: J gene, clone size, D gene, V gene, CDR3 DNA, CDR3 protein. The D gene is left open where the match is weak. Where a row states a size, it is once, few, many or the class of an expanded clone; other rows omit it.

J gene: TRBJ1-1; clone size: few; D gene: TRBD1; V gene: TRBV13; CDR3 DNA: TGTGCCAGCAGCCCTGGGACAGGGGTGTGGACGGGTAGCACTGAAGCTTTCTTT; CDR3 protein: CASSPGTGVWTGSTEAFF
J gene: TRBJ2-3; clone size: .; D gene: .; V gene: TRBV5-1; CDR3 DNA: TGCGCCAGCAGCTTACTAGGAGGGGGGGCAGATACGCAGTATTTT; CDR3 protein: CASSLLGGGADTQYF
J gene: TRBJ2-3; clone size: .; D gene: .; V gene: TRBV6-5; CDR3 DNA: TGTGCCAGCAGTTTCTCGACAGTACTCCATTTT; CDR3 protein: CASSFSTVLHF
J gene: TRBJ2-2; clone size: few; D gene: TRBD2; V gene: TRBV9; CDR3 DNA: TGTGCCAGCAGCGTAGGCGGGAGTCGCGCCGGGGAGCTGTTTTTT; CDR3 protein: CASSVGGSRAGELFF
J gene: TRBJ2-7; clone size: .; D gene: TRBD1; V gene: TRBV28; CDR3 DNA: TGTGCCAGCTTCGACAGGGATATCTACGAGCAGTACTTC; CDR3 protein: CASFDRDIYEQYF
J gene: TRBJ2-7; clone size: .; D gene: .; V gene: TRBV11-3; CDR3 DNA: TGTGCCAGCAGCTTTACAGGTCCGGCGAGTGAGCAGTACTTC; CDR3 protein: CASSFTGPASEQYF
J gene: TRBJ2-7; clone size: few; D gene: .; V gene: TRBV29-1; CDR3 DNA: TGCAGCGTTCTAAAGCCGGATAGCTCCTACGAGCAGTACTTC; CDR3 protein: CSVLKPDSSYEQYF
J gene: TRBJ2-5; clone size: .; D gene: TRBD2; V gene: TRBV30; CDR3 DNA: TGTGCCTGGAGTAAACCCGGGACTAGCCCAGAGCAGTACTTC; CDR3 protein: CAWSKPGTSPEQYF
J gene: TRBJ1-4; clone size: .; D gene: .; V gene: TRBV5-6; CDR3 DNA: TGTGCCAGCAGCGGGACAAGGGGCCATGAAAAACTGTTTTTT; CDR3 protein: CASSGTRGHEKLFF
J gene: TRBJ2-1; clone size: .; D gene: .; V gene: TRBV6-1; CDR3 DNA: TGTGCCAGCAGTGAAGGTTCCTCGAGCGAGCAGTTCTTC; CDR3 protein: CASSEGSSSEQFF
J gene: TRBJ2-1; clone size: few; D gene: .; V gene: TRBV7-2; CDR3 DNA: TGTGCCAGCAGCCGTTCGGGTGAGCAGTTCTTC; CDR3 protein: CASSRSGEQFF
J gene: TRBJ2-5; clone size: .; D gene: .; V gene: TRBV7-3; CDR3 DNA: TGTGCCAGCAGCTTAGTCCACCAGGAGACCCAGTACTTC; CDR3 protein: CASSLVHQETQYF
J gene: TRBJ1-1; clone size: few; D gene: .; V gene: TRBV15; CDR3 DNA: TGTGCCACCAGCATCACCAAAAGCGGGAGCACTGAAGCTTTCTTT; CDR3 protein: CATSITKSGSTEAFF
J gene: TRBJ1-5; clone size: .; D gene: .; V gene: TRBV18; CDR3 DNA: TGTGCCAGCTCATCATCGAGCAATCAGCCCCAGCATTTT; CDR3 protein: CASSSSSNQPQHF
J gene: TRBJ2-7; clone size: few; D gene: TRBD2; V gene: TRBV27; CDR3 DNA: TGTGCCAGCAGTTTACGGGGGACTAGCGGCCGCTACGAGCAGTACTTC; CDR3 protein: CASSLRGTSGRYEQYF
J gene: TRBJ1-1; clone size: .; D gene: .; V gene: TRBV2; CDR3 DNA: TGTGCCAGCAGTGACCAGGGCGGGGACACTGAAGCTTTCTTT; CDR3 protein: CASSDQGGDTEAFF
J gene: TRBJ2-2; clone size: few; D gene: .; V gene: TRBV7-2; CDR3 DNA: TGTGCCAGCAGCTTATCAGGGGCGAACACCGGGGAGCTGTTTTTT; CDR3 protein: CASSLSGANTGELFF
J gene: TRBJ2-3; clone size: .; D gene: .; V gene: TRBV7-8; CDR3 DNA: TGTGCCAGCATCCCACGGGGACGGCACACAGATACGCAGTATTTT; CDR3 protein: CASIPRGRHTDTQYF
J gene: TRBJ2-1; clone size: few; D gene: .; V gene: TRBV28; CDR3 DNA: TGTGCCAGCAGTCCACAGGGTTCCTACAATGAGCAGTTCTTC; CDR3 protein: CASSPQGSYNEQFF
J gene: TRBJ2-7; clone size: few; D gene: TRBD1; V gene: TRBV2; CDR3 DNA: TGTGCCAGCAGTTCCGGGACAGGGTACTACGAGCAGTACTTC; CDR3 protein: CASSSGTGYYEQYF
J gene: TRBJ2-2; clone size: few; D gene: .; V gene: TRBV9; CDR3 DNA: TGTGCCAGCAGCGTAAGACAGTTTGTCGGGGAGCTGTTTTTT; CDR3 protein: CASSVRQFVGELFF
J gene: TRBJ2-7; clone size: .; D gene: TRBD1; V gene: TRBV28; CDR3 DNA: TGTGCCAGCAGGCCCGGGACAGGGAGTGGGTACGAGCAGTACTTC; CDR3 protein: CASRPGTGSGYEQYF
J gene: TRBJ1-6; clone size: .; D gene: .; V gene: TRBV15; CDR3 DNA: TGTGCCACCAGAACTAGGAATTCACCCCTCCACTTT; CDR3 protein: CATRTRNSPLHF